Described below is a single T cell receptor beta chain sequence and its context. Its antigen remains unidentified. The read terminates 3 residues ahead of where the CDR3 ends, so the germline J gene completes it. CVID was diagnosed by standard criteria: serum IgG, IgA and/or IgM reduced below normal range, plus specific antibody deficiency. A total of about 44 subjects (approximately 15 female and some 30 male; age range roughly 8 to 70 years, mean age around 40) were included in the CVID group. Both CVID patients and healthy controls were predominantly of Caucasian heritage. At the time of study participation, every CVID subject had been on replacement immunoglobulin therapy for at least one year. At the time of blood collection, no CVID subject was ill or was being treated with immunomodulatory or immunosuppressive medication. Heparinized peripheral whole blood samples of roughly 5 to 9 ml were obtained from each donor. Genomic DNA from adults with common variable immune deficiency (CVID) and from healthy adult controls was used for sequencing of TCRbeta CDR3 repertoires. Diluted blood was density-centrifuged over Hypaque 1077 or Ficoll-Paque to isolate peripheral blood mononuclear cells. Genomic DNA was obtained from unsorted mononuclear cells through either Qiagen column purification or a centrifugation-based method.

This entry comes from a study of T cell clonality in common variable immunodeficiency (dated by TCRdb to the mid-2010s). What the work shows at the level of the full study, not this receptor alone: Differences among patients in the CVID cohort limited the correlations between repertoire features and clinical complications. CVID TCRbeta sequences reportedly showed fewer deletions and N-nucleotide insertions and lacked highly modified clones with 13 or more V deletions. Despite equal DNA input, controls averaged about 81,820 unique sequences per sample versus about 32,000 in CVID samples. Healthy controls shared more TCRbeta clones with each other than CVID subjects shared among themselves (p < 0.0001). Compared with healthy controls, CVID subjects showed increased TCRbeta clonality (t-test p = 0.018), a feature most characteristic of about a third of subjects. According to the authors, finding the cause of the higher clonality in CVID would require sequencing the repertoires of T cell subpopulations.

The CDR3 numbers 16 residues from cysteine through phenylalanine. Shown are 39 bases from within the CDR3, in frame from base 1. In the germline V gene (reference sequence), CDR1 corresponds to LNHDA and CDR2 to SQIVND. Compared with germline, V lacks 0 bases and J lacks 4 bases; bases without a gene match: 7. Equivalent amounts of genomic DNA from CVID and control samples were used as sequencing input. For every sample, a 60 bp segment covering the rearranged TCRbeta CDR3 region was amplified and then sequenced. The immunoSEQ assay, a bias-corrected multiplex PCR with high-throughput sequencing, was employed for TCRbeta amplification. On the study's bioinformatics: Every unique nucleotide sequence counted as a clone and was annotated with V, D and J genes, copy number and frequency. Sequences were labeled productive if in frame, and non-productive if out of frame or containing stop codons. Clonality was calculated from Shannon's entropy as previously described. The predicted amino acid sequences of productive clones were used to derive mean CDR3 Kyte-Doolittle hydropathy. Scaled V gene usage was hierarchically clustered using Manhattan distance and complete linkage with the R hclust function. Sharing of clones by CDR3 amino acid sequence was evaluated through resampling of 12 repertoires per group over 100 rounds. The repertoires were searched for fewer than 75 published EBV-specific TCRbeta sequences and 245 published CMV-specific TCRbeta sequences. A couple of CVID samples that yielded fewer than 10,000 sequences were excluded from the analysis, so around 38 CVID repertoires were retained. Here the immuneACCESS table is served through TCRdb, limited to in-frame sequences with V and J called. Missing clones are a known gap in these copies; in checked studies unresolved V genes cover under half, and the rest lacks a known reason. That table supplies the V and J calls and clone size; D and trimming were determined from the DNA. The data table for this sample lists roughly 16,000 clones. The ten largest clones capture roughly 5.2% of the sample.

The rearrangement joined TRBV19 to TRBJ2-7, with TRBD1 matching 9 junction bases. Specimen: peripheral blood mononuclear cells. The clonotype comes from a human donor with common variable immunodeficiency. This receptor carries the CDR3 CASSIDGSGQGYEQYF. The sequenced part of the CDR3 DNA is TGTGCCAGTAGTATAGATGGCTCGGGACAGGGTTACGAG.